A single TCR beta chain is shown here with its context. Its recognized antigen is unknown. Per-base quality was not reported, and no clone a single base away is much larger than it. The germline V gene encodes CDR1 SNHLY and CDR2 FYNNEI. At the junction V is shortened by 5 bases and J by 8 bases; bases outside the gene matches: 14. There are 15 amino acids in the CDR3, from cysteine to phenylalanine inclusive. Here the CDR3 DNA is all that survives: 45 bases in frame from base 1. The data belong to a study of blood T cell repertoires in COVID-19 (dated by TCRdb to the early 2020s). Concerning the study at large: Collaborator samples came from the United States, Italy and Spain and covered acute and convalescent phases of COVID-19. The material from the prospective study consisted of cDNA or gDNA derived from T cells, B-cell-depleted T cells, or PBMCs. The dataset comprised deeply sampled blood TCRbeta repertoires from subjects exposed to, actively infected with, or recovered from COVID-19. The repertoires were made available in a free public database intended to serve as a resource for research on the immune response to SARS-CoV-2. The samples were drawn from the first 160 participants of the ongoing ImmuneRACE study and from 1,254 subjects provided by 6 global collaborators. A de-identified subject ID, COVID-19 status, age in years and sex were almost always included in the sample metadata. HLA class I and class II types, where available, came from metadata supplied by the sample provider rather than from assay-based typing.

Results the study describes overall, beyond this receptor: How much clinical and demographic metadata was included differed by source and by participant, and the metadata was provided uncurated.

TCRbeta CDR3 regions were amplified from genomic DNA by means of the immunoSEQ Assay, a bias-controlled multiplex PCR. The original methods were these. The number of nucleated cells in each sample was estimated by amplification of reference gene primers within the assay. To quantify the absolute abundance of each unique TCRbeta CDR3 rearrangement, sequence reads were collapsed and filtered. For each sample, productive Simpson clonality was calculated by taking the square root of Simpson's diversity index across productive rearrangements. Imported from immuneACCESS, the table was reduced by TCRdb to in-frame sequences with V and J called. These copies leave out some clones; in studies compared against another copy, an unresolved V gene accounts for under half, and the cause of the remainder is not known. The V and J calls and the clone size are those of that table, but D and trimming were determined from the DNA. A total of over 150,000 clones appear in this sample, 70% to 85% of them only once. In total, the top ten clones hold 6.5% to 8.5% of the sample.

Each collaborating institution followed its own protocols to collect whole blood in K2EDTA tubes. Collaborator samples were shipped for TCRbeta analysis as frozen whole blood, isolated PBMCs, or DNA extracted from either sample type. What was sequenced was peripheral blood. The sequence is built from TRBV2 and TRBJ1-2; TRBD1 agrees with 7 junctional bases. The receptor comes from a human donor with acute or convalescent COVID-19. The donor label of this sample is uncertain. CDR3 region: CASSTLQTGSRGYTF. The nucleotide sequence is given as TGTGCCAGCAGTACACTCCAGACAGGGTCTCGGGGCTACACCTTC.